This T cell receptor beta chain was profiled in a study of Ad26.COV2.S vaccination and SARS-CoV-2 variants. In regard to this clone: Its antigen is not known.

Trimming shortened V by 8 bases and J by 4 bases, and 7 bases separated the two germline ends. Germline loops: CDR1 SNHLY, CDR2 FYNNEI. This CDR3 is 11 amino acids long. Overall study findings and caveats: Compared with placebo recipients, vaccine recipients had higher spike-specific TCR breadth. Measurements of TCR breadth and depth may have given underestimates of the total T cell responses.

Here immunoSEQ multiplex PCR was the method, and the copy in TCRdb shows in-frame clones only, minus some. This table holds about 140,000 clones, just over 85% found once. The chain employs TRBV2 and TRBJ2-3; D possibly uses TRBD1 or TRBD2 (5 bases each). The sequence was collected from a human donor who had recovered from COVID-19. Here the sequenced sample was peripheral blood, taken after recovery from COVID-19. DNA of the CDR3: TGTGCCAGCGGGGGTCCAGATACGCAGTATTTT. Translation: CASGGPDTQYF.